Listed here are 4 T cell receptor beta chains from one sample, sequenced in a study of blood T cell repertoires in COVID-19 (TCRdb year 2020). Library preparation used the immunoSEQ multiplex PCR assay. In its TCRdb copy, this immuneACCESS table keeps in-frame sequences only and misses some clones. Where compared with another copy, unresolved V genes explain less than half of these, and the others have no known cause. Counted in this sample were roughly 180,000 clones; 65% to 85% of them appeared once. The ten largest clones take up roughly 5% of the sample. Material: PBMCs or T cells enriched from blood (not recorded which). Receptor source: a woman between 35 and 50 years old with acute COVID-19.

Here the CDR3 DNA reads TGTGCCAGCAGCCCGATCCTAGCGGGAGCTGGGGCCAACGTCCTGACTTTC. It codes for CASSPILAGAGANVLTF. The rearrangement joins TRBV3-1 (or the pseudogene TRBV3-2) to TRBJ2-6; 10 bases map to TRBD2. The CDR3 runs 17 residues. The V gene's germline CDR1 is LGHDT and CDR2 YNNKEL (reference sequence). With 4 bases clipped from V and 2 bases from J, the junction kept 5 bases outside the gene matches.

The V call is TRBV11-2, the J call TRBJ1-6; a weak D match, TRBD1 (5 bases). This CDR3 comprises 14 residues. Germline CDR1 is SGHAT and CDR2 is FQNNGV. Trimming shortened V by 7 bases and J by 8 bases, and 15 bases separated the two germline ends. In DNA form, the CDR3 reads TGTGCCAGCACCCTGCGCAGGGAGGATTCACCCCTCCACTTT. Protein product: CASTLRREDSPLHF.

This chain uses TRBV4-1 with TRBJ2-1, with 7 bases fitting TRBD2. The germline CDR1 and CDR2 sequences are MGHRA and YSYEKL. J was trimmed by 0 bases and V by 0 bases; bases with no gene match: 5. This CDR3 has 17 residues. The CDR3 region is CASSQESTSVSYNEQFF. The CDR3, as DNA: TGCGCCAGCAGCCAAGAGTCTACTAGCGTCTCCTACAATGAGCAGTTCTTC.

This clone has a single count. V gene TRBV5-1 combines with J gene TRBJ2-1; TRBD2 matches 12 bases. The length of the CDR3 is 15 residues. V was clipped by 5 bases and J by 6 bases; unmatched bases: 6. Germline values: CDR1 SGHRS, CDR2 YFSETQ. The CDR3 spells CASRGGTSGSNEQFF. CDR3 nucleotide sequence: TGCGCCAGCAGAGGGGGGACTAGCGGGTCCAATGAGCAGTTCTTC.